This T cell receptor (beta chain) was found in a study of human T cells and chemical hapten exposure. Overall study context: Donors were sensitized with 2% DPC on the upper inner arm.

Time point specified: pre-sensitization, week 0. Treatment described: therapeutic diphenylcyclopropenone sensitization with weekly scalp DPC. This clonotype was detected a few times. Attachment of unique molecular identifiers to individual cDNA molecules was performed in the library. A single record per CDR3 protein comes from TCRdb applying MiXCR to the RACE reads. The sample includes 200,000 to 300,000 distinct CDR3 sequences, 8.6% of them seen just once. V was pared by 5 bases and J by 5 bases, with 16 bases between. CDR1 LGHDT and CDR2 YNNKEL come from the germline V gene (reference sequence). This CDR3 has 16 amino acids.

This specimen consisted of whole blood, obtained in connection with sensitization to the hapten diphenylcyclopropenone (DPC). This clonotype was sampled from a woman aged 40 to 50 with alopecia areata. Some clones in this sample may be carry-over from other donors' samples. The chain couples TRBV3-1 to TRBJ1-6, with D possibly being TRBD1 (5 bases). DNA for the CDR3: TGTGCCAGCAGCGCGTGGGCAGGGATCCATAATTCACCCCTCCACTTT. Residues: CASSAWAGIHNSPLHF.